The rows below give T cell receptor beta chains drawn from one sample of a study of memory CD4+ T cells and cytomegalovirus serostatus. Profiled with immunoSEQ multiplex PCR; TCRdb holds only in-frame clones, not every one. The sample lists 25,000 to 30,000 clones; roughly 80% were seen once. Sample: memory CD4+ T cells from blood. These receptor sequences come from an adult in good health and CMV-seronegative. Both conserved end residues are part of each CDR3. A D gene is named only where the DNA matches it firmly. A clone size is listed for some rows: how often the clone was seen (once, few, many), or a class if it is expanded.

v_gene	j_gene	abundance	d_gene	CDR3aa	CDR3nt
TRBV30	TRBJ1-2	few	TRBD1	CAWSVSSGTGFGYTF	TGTGCCTGGAGTGTTTCATCCGGGACAGGGTTTGGCTACACCTTC
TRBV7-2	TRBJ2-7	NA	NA	CASSFTGSSYEQYF	TGTGCCAGCAGCTTCACAGGGAGCTCCTACGAGCAGTACTTC
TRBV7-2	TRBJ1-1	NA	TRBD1	CASSPDREAFF	TGTGCCAGCAGCCCCGACAGGGAGGCTTTCTTT
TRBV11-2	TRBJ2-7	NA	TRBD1	CASSLDSGRGQGGYEQYF	TGTGCCAGCAGCTTAGACTCGGGCCGAGGACAGGGGGGGTACGAGCAGTACTTC
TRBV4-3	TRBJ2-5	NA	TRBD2	CASSQPPLGLAGGCETQYF	TGCGCCAGCAGCCAACCACCCCTGGGACTAGCGGGGGGATGCGAGACCCAGTACTTC
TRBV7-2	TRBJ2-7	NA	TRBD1	CASSLQDRGFYEQYF	TGTGCCAGCAGCCTCCAGGACAGGGGCTTCTACGAGCAGTACTTC
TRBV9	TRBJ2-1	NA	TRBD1	CASSVDDRVGYNEQFF	TGTGCCAGCAGCGTAGATGACAGGGTTGGGTACAATGAGCAGTTCTTC
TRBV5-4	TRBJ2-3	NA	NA	CASSLPHTDTQYF	TGTGCCAGCAGCTTGCCCCACACAGATACGCAGTATTTT
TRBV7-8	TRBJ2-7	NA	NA	CASSFYSQSYEQYF	TGTGCCAGCAGCTTTTACTCACAGAGCTACGAGCAGTACTTC
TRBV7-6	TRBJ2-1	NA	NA	CASSLNRGGNEQFF	TGTGCCAGCAGCTTAAACAGGGGGGGTAATGAGCAGTTCTTC
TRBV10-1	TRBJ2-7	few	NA	CASSEKGSRGSYEQYF	TGCGCCAGCAGTGAGAAGGGCAGCCGAGGCTCCTACGAGCAGTACTTC
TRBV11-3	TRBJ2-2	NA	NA	CASNNKAGANTGELFF	TGTGCCAGCAACAATAAAGCGGGCGCGAACACCGGGGAGCTGTTTTTT
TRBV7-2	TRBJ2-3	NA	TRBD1	CASSLQGTGTDTQYF	TGTGCCAGCAGCTTACAAGGGACAGGGACAGATACGCAGTATTTT
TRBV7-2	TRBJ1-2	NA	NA	CASSSGKSRGGRSGYTF	TGTGCCAGCAGCTCGGGCAAATCGCGAGGGGGGAGGAGTGGCTACACCTTC
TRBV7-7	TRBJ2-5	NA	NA	CASSRNVAGETQYF	TGTGCCAGCAGCCGCAATGTGGCCGGAGAGACCCAGTACTTC
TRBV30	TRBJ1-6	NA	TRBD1	CAWSWTGGRSPLHF	TGTGCCTGGAGTTGGACAGGGGGTCGGTCACCCCTCCACTTT
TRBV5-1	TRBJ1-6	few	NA	CASSPRTVGDSPLHF	TGCGCCAGCAGTCCCCGCACCGTGGGAGATTCACCCCTCCACTTT
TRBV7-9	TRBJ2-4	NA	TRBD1	CASSVQGDLSIQYF	TGTGCCAGCAGCGTACAGGGGGATTTGAGCATTCAGTACTTC
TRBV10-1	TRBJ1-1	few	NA	CASRGQNTEAFF	TGCGCCAGCAGGGGCCAGAACACTGAAGCTTTCTTT
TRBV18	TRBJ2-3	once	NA	CASSPTTDTQYF	TGTGCCAGCTCACCAACGACAGATACGCAGTATTTT